This T cell receptor (beta chain) came from a study of control samples from healthy donors and cancer patients. TCRdb's table, derived via immunoSEQ multiplex PCR, lists solely in-frame clones and lacks some. This sample has about 150,000 clones; 93% occur once, and the top ten carry around 2.2%. This clonotype was sampled from a man aged 50 to 59 in good health. The material sequenced was blood.

The CDR3 region has the DNA TGTGCCAGCAGCTTTCAAGGGGGCGGAACTGAAGCTTTCTTT. It codes for CASSFQGGGTEAFF. The V and J genes are TRBV7-9 and TRBJ1-1, with TRBD1 matching 7 bases. From germline, CDR1 is SEHNR and CDR2 FQNEAQ (reference sequence). CDR3 size: 14 residues. After removal of 3 bases from V and 5 bases from J, the junction contained 6 bases not matched to a gene. The variable domain in full, completed from reference TRBV7-9 and TRBJ1-1, reads DTGVSQNPRHKITKRGQNVTFRCDPISEHNRLYWYRQTLGQGPEFLTYFQNEAQLEKSRLLSDRFSAERPKGSFSTLEIQRTEQGDSAMYLCASSFQGGGTEAFFGQGTRLTVV.